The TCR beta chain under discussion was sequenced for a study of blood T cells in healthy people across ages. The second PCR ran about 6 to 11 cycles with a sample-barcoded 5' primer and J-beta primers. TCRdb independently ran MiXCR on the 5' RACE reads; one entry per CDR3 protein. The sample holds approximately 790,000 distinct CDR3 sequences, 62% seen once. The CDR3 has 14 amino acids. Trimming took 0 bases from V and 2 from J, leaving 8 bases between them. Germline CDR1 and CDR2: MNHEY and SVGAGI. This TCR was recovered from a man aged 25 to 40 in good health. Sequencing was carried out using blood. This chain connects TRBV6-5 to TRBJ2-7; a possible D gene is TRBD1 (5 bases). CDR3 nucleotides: TGTGCCAGCAGTTACTCGCGCAGGGCCTACGAGCAGTACTTC. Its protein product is CASSYSRRAYEQYF.